This T cell receptor beta chain was observed in a study of blood T cell repertoires in COVID-19. This CDR3 is 14 amino acids long. V dropped 8 bases and J dropped 4; count of bases not matched to a gene: 4. From germline, CDR1 is SGHTA and CDR2 FQGNSA. Assay used: immunoSEQ multiplex PCR; TCRdb lists only in-frame clones, some missing. The table shows roughly 500,000 clones, with roughly 88% occurring only once. This rearrangement joins TRBV7-2 to TRBJ2-2; 10 nucleotides agree with TRBD1. Sequences were obtained from peripheral blood. This sequence originates from a human donor in a cohort sampled during active COVID-19. Written as DNA, the CDR3 is TGTGCCAGCGGGACAGGGGTTCGCACCGGGGAGCTGTTTTTT. Its protein product is CASGTGVRTGELFF. Full variable domain (rest looked up from reference TRBV7-2 and TRBJ2-2): GAGVSQSPSNKVTEKGKDVELRCDPISGHTALYWYRQSLGQGLEFLIYFQGNSAPDKSGLPSDRFSAERTGGSVSTLTIQRTQQEDSAVYLCASGTGVRTGELFFGEGSRLTVL.